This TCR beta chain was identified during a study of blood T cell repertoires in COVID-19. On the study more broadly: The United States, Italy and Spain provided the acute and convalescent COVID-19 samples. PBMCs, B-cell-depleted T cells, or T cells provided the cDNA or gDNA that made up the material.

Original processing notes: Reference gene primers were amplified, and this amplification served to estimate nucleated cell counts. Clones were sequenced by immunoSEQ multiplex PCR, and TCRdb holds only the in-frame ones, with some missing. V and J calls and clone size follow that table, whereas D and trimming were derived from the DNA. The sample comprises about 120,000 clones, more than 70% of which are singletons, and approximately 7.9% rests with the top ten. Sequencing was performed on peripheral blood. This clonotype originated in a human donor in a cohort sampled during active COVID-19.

The CDR3 nucleotides read TGTGCCAGCTCACTCGACCGGGGAGTTTCTGGAAACACCATATATTTT. It is translated as CASSLDRGVSGNTIYF. This chain connects TRBV18 to TRBJ1-3; D is uncertain. The CDR3 is 16 amino acids. The V end was cut by 4 bases, the J end by 1 base, with 14 bases between. Germline loops: CDR1 KGHSH, CDR2 LQKENI.